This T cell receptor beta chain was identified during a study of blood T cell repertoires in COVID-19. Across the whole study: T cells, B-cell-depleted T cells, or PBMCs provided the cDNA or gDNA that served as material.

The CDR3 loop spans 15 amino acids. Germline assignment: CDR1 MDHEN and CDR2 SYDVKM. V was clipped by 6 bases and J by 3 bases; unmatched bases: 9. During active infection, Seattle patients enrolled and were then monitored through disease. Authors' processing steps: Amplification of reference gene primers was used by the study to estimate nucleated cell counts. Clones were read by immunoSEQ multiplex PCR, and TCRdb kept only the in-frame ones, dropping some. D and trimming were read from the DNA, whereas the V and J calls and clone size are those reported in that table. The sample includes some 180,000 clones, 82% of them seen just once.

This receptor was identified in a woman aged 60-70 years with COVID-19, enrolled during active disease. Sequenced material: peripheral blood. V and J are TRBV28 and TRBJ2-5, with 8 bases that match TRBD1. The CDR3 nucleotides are TGTGCCAGCAGCTACTCCGGACAGGGTGAAGAGACCCAGTACTTC. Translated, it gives CASSYSGQGEETQYF.